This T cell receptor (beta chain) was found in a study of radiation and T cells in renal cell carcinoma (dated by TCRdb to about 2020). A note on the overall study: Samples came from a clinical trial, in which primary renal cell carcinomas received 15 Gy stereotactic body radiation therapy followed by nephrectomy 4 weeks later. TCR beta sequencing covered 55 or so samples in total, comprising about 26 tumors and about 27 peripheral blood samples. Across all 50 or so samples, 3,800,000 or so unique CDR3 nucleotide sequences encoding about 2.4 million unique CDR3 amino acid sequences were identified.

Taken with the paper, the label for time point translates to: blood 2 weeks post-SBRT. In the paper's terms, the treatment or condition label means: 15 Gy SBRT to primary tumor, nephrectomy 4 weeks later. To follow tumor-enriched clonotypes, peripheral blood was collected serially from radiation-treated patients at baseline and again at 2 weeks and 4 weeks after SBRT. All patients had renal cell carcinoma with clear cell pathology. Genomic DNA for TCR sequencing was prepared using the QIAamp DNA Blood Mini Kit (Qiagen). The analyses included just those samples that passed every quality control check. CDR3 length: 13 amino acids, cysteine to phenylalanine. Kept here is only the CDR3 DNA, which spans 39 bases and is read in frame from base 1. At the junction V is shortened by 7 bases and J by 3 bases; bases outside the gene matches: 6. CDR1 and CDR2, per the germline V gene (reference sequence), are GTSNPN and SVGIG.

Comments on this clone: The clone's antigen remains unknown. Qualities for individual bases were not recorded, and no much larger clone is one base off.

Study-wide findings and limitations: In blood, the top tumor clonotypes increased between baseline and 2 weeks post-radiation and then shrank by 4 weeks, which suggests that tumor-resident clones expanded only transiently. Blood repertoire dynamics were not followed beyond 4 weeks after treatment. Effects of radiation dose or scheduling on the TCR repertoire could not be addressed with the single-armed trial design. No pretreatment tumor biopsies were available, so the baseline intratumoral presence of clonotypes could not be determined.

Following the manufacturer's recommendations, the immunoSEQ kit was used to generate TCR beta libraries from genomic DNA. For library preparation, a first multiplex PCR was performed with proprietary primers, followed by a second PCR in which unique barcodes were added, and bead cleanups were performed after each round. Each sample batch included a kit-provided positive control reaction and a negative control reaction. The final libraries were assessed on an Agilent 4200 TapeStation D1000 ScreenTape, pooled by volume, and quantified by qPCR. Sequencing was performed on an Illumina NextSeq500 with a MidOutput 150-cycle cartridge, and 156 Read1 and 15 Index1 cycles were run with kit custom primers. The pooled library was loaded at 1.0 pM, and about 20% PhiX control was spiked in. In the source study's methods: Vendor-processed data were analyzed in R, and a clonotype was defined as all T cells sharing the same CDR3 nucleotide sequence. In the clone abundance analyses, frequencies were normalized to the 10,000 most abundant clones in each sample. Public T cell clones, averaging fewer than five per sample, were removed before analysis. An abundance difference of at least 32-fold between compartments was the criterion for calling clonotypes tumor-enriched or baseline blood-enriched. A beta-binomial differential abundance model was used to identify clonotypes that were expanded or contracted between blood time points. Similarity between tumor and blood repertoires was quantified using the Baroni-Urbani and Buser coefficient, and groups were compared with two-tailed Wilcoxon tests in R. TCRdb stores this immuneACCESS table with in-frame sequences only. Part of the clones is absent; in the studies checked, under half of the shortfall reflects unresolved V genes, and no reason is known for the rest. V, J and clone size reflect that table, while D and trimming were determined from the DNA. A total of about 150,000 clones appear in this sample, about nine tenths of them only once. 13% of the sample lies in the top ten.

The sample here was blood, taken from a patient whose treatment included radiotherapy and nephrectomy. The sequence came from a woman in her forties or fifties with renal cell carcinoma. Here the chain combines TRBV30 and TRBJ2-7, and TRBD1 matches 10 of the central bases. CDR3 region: CALKGTGDYEQYF. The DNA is TGTGCCTTAAAGGGGACAGGGGACTACGAGCAGTACTTC.